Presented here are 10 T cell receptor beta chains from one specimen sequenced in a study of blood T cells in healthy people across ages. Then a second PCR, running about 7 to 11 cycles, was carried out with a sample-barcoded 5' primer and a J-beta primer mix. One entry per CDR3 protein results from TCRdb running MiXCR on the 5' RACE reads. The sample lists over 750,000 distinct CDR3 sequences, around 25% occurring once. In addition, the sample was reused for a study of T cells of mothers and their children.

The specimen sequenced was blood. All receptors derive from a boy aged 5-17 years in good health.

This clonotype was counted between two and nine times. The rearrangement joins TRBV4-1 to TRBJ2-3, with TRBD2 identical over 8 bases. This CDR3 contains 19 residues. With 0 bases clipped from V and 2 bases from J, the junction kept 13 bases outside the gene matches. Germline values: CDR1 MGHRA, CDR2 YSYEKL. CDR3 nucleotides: TGCGCCAGCAGCCAAGACTCCAGCGGGGGAGAGGTTTTCACAGATACGCAGTATTTT. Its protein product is CASSQDSSGGEVFTDTQYF.

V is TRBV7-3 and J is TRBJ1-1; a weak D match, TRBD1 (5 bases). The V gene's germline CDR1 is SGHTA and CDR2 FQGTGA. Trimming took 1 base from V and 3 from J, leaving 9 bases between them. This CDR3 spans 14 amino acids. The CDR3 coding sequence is TGTGCCAGCAGCTTAATTCCGGGGGACACTGAAGCTTTCTTT. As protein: CASSLIPGDTEAFF.

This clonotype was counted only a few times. The CDR3 coding sequence is TGTGCCAGCAGCCAGGGACGGGGTGACTATGGCTACACCTTC. Protein: CASSQGRGDYGYTF. V gene TRBV14 combines with J gene TRBJ1-2; D might be TRBD1 (5 bases). This CDR3 is 14 amino acids long. Germline values: CDR1 SGHDN, CDR2 FVKESK. Trimming took 3 bases from V and 3 from J, leaving 11 bases between them.

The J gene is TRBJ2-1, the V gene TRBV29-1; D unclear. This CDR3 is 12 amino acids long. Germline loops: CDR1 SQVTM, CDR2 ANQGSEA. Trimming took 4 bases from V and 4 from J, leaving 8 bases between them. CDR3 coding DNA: TGCAGCGTTGGACCCAAATACAATGAGCAGTTCTTC. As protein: CSVGPKYNEQFF.

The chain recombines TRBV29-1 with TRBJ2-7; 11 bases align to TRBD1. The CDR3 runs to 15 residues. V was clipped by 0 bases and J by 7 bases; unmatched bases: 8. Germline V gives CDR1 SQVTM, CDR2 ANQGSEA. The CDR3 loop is CSVEDRWDRGIEQYF. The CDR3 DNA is TGCAGCGTTGAAGATAGGTGGGACAGGGGGATTGAGCAGTACTTC.

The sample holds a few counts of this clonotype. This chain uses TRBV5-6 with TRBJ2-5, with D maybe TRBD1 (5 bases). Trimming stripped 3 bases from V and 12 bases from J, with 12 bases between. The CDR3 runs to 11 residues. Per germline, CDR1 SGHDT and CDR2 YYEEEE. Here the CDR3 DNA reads TGTGCCAGCAGCTCGGACACTTTCGAGTACTTC. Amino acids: CASSSDTFEYF.

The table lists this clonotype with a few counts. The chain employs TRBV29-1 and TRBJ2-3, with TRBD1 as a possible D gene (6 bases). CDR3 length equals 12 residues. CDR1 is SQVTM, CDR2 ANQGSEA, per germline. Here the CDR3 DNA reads TGCAGTGATAACAGGGGCACAGATACGCAGTATTTT. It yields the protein CSDNRGTDTQYF.

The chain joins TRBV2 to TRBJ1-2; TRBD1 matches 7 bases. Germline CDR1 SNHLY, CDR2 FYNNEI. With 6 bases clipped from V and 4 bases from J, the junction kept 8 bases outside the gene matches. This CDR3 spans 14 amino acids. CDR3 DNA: TGTGCCAGCAGAACCAAAACAGGGGTCTATGGCTACACCTTC. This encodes CASRTKTGVYGYTF.

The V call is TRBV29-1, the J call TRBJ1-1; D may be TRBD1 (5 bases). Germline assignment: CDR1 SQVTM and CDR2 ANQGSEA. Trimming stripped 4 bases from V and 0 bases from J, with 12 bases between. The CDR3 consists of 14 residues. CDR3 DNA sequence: TGCAGCGTTGCGGGGCGACTAATGAACACTGAAGCTTTCTTT. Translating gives CSVAGRLMNTEAFF.

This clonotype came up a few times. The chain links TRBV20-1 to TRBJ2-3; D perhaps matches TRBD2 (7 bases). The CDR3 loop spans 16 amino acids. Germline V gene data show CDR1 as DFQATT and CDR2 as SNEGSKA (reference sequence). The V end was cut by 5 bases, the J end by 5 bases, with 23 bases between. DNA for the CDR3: TGCAGTGCTCTCCCAACCGAAGGGGGGGAGGTAGATACGCAGTATTTT. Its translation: CSALPTEGGEVDTQYF.